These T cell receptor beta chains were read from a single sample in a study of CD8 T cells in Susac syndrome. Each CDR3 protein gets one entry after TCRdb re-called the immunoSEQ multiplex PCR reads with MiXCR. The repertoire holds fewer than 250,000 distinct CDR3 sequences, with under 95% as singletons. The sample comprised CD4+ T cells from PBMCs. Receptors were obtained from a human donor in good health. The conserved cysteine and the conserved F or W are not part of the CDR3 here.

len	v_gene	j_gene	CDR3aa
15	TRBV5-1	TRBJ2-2	ASSPLRQGASTGELF
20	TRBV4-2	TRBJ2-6	ASSQDPPKKGTVASGANVLT
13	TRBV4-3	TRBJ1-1	ASSQDRDLGAEAF
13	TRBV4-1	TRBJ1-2	ASSLSRGPDYGYT
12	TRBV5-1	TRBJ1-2	ASNEGRSYYGYT
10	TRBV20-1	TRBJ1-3	SALNSPNTIY
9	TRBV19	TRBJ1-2	ASSSGRGYT
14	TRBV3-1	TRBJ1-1	ASSRHGGLSNTEAF
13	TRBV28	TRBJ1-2	ASSPNSRDRDGYT
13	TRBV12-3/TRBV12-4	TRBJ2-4	ASRTGGLTKNIQY
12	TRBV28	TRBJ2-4	ASSQGGAKNIQY
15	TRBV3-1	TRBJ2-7	ASSPGTSGGGWREQY
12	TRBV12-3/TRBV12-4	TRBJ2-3	ASLRAGQKDTQY
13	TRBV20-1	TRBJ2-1	SARTSGGIYNEQF
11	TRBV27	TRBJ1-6	ASTSFHNSPLH
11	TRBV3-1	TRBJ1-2	ASSQQGGYGYT
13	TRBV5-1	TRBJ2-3	ASSPQGVVADTQY